The clone carrying this T cell receptor beta chain showed up just a few times. The antigen is unknown. The same CDR3 is also encoded by other DNA sequences in this sample. The data are from a study of CD8+ T cells in alopecia areata. Once RNA had been extracted, it was reverse transcribed into cDNA to act as the sequencing template. Method: immunoSEQ multiplex PCR; TCRdb's copy keeps in-frame clones and lacks some. This sample has approximately 220,000 clones; under 40% occur once, and the top ten carry 0.4% to 0.55%. The treatment denotes: oral pan-JAK inhibitor, 5-10 mg twice daily. Collected material from alopecia areata patients comprised lesional scalp punch biopsies and peripheral blood. Findings of the study overall: As there was one nonresponder, how baseline CD8+ expansion relates to response remains uncertain.

This CDR3 contains 13 residues. Trimming cost V 0 bases and J 5 bases; bases outside gene matches: 0. CDR1 and CDR2 from the germline V gene are GTSNPN and SVGIG (reference sequence). Sequenced here: CD4+ T cells sorted from blood, sampled between weeks 30 and 35, from a patient treated with tofacitinib. This TCR derives from a human donor with alopecia areata. The chain couples TRBV30 to TRBJ1-5; 8 nucleotides agree with TRBD1. CDR3 amino acids: CAWSVQGDQPQHF. Here the CDR3 DNA reads TGTGCCTGGAGTGTACAGGGGGATCAGCCCCAGCATTTT.